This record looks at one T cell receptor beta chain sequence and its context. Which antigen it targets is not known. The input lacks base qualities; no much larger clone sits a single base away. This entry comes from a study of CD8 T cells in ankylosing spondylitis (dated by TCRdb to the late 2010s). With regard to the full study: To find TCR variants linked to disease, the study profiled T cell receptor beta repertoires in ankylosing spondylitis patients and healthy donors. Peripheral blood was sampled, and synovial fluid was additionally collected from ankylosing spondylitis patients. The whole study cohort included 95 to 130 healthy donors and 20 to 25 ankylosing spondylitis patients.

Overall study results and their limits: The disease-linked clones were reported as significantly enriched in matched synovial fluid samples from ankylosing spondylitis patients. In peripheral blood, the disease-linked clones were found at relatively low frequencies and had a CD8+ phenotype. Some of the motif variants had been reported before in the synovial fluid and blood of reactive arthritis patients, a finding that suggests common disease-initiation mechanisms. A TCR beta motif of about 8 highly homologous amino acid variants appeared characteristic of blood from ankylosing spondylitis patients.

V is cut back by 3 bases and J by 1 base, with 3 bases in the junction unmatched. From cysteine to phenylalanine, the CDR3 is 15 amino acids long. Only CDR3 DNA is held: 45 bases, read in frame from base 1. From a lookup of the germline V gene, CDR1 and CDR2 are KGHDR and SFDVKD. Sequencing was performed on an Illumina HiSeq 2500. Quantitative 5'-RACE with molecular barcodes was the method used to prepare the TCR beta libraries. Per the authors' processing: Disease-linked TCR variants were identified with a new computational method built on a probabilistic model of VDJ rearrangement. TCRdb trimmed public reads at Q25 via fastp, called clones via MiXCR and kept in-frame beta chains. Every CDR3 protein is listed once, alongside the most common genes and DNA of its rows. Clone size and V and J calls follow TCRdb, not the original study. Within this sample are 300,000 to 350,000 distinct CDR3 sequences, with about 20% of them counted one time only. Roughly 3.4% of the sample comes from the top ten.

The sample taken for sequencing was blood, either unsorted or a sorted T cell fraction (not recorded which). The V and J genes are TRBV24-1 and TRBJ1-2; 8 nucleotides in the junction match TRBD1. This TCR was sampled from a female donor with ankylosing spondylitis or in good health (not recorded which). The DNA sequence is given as TGTGCCACCAGTGATCCCGGACAGGGTAACTATGGCTACACCTTC. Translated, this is CATSDPGQGNYGYTF.